These T cell receptor beta chains were read from a single sample in a study of CD8 T cells in ankylosing spondylitis. TCRdb fed the 5' RACE reads into MiXCR, producing one record per CDR3 protein. The sample includes under 300,000 distinct CDR3 sequences, 15% to 20% of them seen just once. Sequencing used blood, either unsorted or a sorted T cell fraction (not recorded which). The receptors derive from a male donor with ankylosing spondylitis or in good health (not recorded which). Both conserved end residues are part of each CDR3. A D gene is named only where the DNA matches it firmly. For some rows the clone size is stated as once, few or many, or as a class when expanded; others skip it.

clone_size	d_call	v_call	j_call	cdr3_aa	cdr3_nt
-	TRBD2	TRBV9	TRBJ2-1	CASSVVSGSFNEQFF	TGTGCCAGCAGCGTAGTCAGCGGGAGTTTTAATGAGCAGTTCTTC
-	TRBD2	TRBV27	TRBJ2-3	CASRISGSGTDTQYF	TGTGCCAGCAGGATAAGCGGGAGTGGGACAGATACGCAGTATTTT
few	-	TRBV20-1	TRBJ2-7	CSARDLVGNSGTVNPYEQYF	TGCAGTGCTAGAGATCTTGTGGGAAATTCCGGGACTGTGAACCCCTACGAGCAGTACTTC
-	TRBD2	TRBV20-1	TRBJ2-3	CSACRLAESTDTQYF	TGCAGTGCTTGTAGACTAGCGGAGAGCACAGATACGCAGTATTTT
many	-	TRBV15	TRBJ2-1	CATSRDPNEQFF	TGTGCCACCAGCAGAGATCCCAATGAGCAGTTCTTC
few	-	TRBV29-1	TRBJ1-2	CSVGETGPFGGYTF	TGCAGCGTTGGCGAGACAGGACCTTTCGGTGGCTACACCTTC
-	TRBD2	TRBV29-1	TRBJ2-5	CSVAGLAGDGEETQYF	TGCAGCGTTGCCGGACTAGCGGGAGATGGAGAAGAGACCCAGTACTTC
-	-	TRBV7-2	TRBJ2-5	CASSSPGTYQETQYF	TGTGCCAGCAGCTCACCGGGAACCTACCAAGAGACCCAGTACTTC
-	-	TRBV12-3/TRBV12-4	TRBJ2-1	CASSLYGLGTPRNEQFF	TGTGCCAGCAGCCTATACGGGTTGGGGACTCCTAGGAATGAGCAGTTCTTC
few	TRBD2	TRBV4-3	TRBJ2-1	CASSQDFSGDNEQFF	TGCGCCAGCAGCCAAGATTTTAGCGGGGACAATGAGCAGTTCTTC
few	-	TRBV18	TRBJ2-5	CASSPSTGAAIGF	TGTGCCAGCTCACCGTCAACCGGGGCAGCTATTGGGTTC
many	TRBD2	TRBV7-9	TRBJ2-7	CASSGREIYEQYF	TGTGCCAGCAGCGGGAGGGAAATCTACGAGCAGTACTTC
-	TRBD1	TRBV25-1	TRBJ2-1	CASSERQGGYNEQFF	TGTGCCAGCAGTGAACGACAGGGGGGCTACAATGAGCAGTTCTTC
-	TRBD1	TRBV5-6	TRBJ2-7	CASSLEGWTGKSYEQYF	TGTGCCAGCAGCTTGGAAGGTTGGACAGGCAAATCCTACGAGCAGTACTTC
few	TRBD1	TRBV4-1	TRBJ2-7	CASSQEWTGAGEQYF	TGCGCCAGCAGCCAAGAATGGACAGGGGCAGGCGAGCAGTACTTC
many	-	TRBV4-3	TRBJ2-1	CASSQGGASSYNEQFF	TGCGCCAGCAGCCAAGGGGGGGCAAGCTCCTACAATGAGCAGTTCTTC
many	TRBD2	TRBV29-1	TRBJ2-2	CSALAGDSGELFF	TGCAGCGCACTAGCGGGAGATTCCGGGGAGCTGTTTTTT
few	-	TRBV7-2	TRBJ2-5	CASSPLWSTAQETQYF	TGTGCCAGCAGCCCCCTTTGGTCGACAGCCCAAGAGACCCAGTACTTC
few	-	TRBV4-1	TRBJ1-1	CASSQLSVRTQAFF	TGCGCCAGCAGCCAATTATCTGTGCGAACTCAGGCTTTCTTT
-	TRBD1	TRBV20-1	TRBJ2-1	CSAPHGGTGLGNEQFF	TGCAGTGCTCCCCACGGGGGGACAGGGTTGGGGAATGAGCAGTTCTTC
few	-	TRBV5-1	TRBJ1-1	CASTTDGRVAFF	TGCGCCAGCACCACGGACGGGCGGGTTGCTTTCTTT
-	-	TRBV20-1	TRBJ2-7	CSAHTQRLQYEQYF	TGCAGTGCCCACACCCAGAGACTTCAATACGAGCAGTACTTC
many	TRBD2	TRBV12-3/TRBV12-4	TRBJ2-5	CASSWEGETQYF	TGTGCCAGCAGCTGGGAGGGGGAGACCCAGTACTTC
-	TRBD1	TRBV20-1	TRBJ2-1	CSSNYRDRGYNEQFF	TGCAGTTCAAATTACCGGGACAGGGGCTACAATGAGCAGTTCTTC
-	TRBD1	TRBV29-1	TRBJ1-1	CSGQGYTEAFF	TGCAGCGGACAGGGGTACACTGAAGCTTTCTTT
-	TRBD2	TRBV28	TRBJ2-1	CASSKTSGRAQFF	TGTGCCAGCAGCAAAACTAGCGGGAGGGCGCAGTTCTTC
-	-	TRBV7-3	TRBJ2-3	CASSEGGGEVDTQYF	TGTGCCAGCAGCGAAGGGGGTGGGGAGGTGGATACGCAGTATTTT
few	TRBD2	TRBV29-1	TRBJ2-1	CSVDNPSGYNEQFF	TGCAGCGTTGATAATCCTAGCGGATACAATGAGCAGTTCTTC
-	TRBD2	TRBV18	TRBJ2-1	CASSPGLAGVPYNEQFF	TGTGCCAGCTCACCGGGACTAGCGGGAGTTCCGTACAATGAGCAGTTCTTC